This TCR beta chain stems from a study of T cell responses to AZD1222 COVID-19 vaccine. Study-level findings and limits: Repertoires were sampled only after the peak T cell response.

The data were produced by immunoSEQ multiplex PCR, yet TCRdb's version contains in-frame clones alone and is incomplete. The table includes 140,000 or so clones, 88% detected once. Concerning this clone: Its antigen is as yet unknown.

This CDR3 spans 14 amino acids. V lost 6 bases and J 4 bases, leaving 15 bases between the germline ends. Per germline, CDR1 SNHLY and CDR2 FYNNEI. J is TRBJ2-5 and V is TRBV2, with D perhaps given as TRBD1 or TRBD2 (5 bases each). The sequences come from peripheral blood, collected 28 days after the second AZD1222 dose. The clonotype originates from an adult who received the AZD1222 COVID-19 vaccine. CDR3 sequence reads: CASSQTRDPETQYF. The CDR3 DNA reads TGTGCCAGCAGCCAAACCCGGGACCCAGAGACCCAGTACTTC.